The 23 T cell receptor beta chains given below trace back to one sample, sequenced in a study of T cell repertoires in cytomegalovirus infection. For these receptors, no antigen is known. TCRdb re-called the reads through MiXCR, storing one row per CDR3 protein. The data contain about 350,000 distinct CDR3 sequences, about a third of them seen just once; the ten biggest clones take up approximately 15%. Sample: cultured PBMCs, taken from culture after CMV antigen stimulation. These receptors all come from a human donor in good health (CMV status not recorded). Some clones in this sample may be carry-over from other donors' samples.

This clonotype was seen a handful of times. The chain's CDR3 is CASSPGQGAGNTIYF. CDR3 bases: TGTGCCAGCAGCCCAGGACAGGGGGCTGGAAACACCATATATTTT. The gene calls are TRBV7-2 and TRBJ1-3; 10 positions agree with TRBD1. This CDR3 is 15 amino acids long. J was trimmed by 2 bases and V by 5 bases; bases with no gene match: 3. The germline CDR1 and CDR2 sequences are SGHTA and FQGNSA.

The gene calls are TRBV5-1 and TRBJ1-1, with a weak D call TRBD1 (5 bases). Germline V gene sequence: CDR1 SGHRS, CDR2 YFSETQ. This CDR3 contains 13 residues. Trimming left V 4 bases short and J 4 bases short, with 11 bases between. CDR3 residues: CASSTYRSTEAFF. In DNA form, the CDR3 reads TGCGCCAGCAGCACATACAGGAGCACTGAAGCTTTCTTT.

This chain joins TRBV12-3 or TRBV12-4 and TRBJ1-1; TRBD1 might be the D (5 bases). V lost 3 bases to trimming and J lost 6 bases, with 17 bases between them. CDR3 length: 15 amino acids. The CDR3 sequence: CASSFYGDGLAEAFF. The CDR3, as DNA: TGTGCCAGCAGTTTTTACGGGGACGGTCTCGCTGAAGCTTTCTTT.

This clonotype was seen a handful of times. This chain joins TRBV7-2 and TRBJ1-2; 8 positions match TRBD1. Germline loops: CDR1 SGHTA, CDR2 FQGNSA. The ends lost 3 bases at V and 7 bases at J; junction bases unmatched: 10. CDR3 length equals 15 residues. The CDR3 is CASSLETAGGGGYTF. CDR3 in DNA: TGTGCCAGCAGCTTGGAAACTGCAGGGGGCGGTGGCTACACCTTC. The whole variable domain, remainder taken from reference TRBV7-2 and TRBJ1-2, is GAGVSQSPSNKVTEKGKDVELRCDPISGHTALYWYRQSLGQGLEFLIYFQGNSAPDKSGLPSDRFSAERTGGSVSTLTIQRTQQEDSAVYLCASSLETAGGGGYTFGSGTRLTVV.

This clonotype was recorded once. The CDR3 here is CAISESGAYEQYV. For the CDR3, the DNA is TGTGCCATCAGTGAGAGCGGGGCCTACGAGCAGTACGTC. J is TRBJ2-7 and V is TRBV10-3; 7 positions match TRBD2. CDR3 length: 13 amino acids. Germline CDR1 ENHRY, CDR2 SYGVKD. J was trimmed by 2 bases and V by 2 bases; bases with no gene match: 0.

The CDR3 DNA reads TGTGCCGCACTAAGACAGGGTTTCGAGCCCCAGCATTTT. Translated: CAALRQGFEPQHF. The chain is built from TRBV27 and TRBJ1-5; 7 bases agree with TRBD1. Trimming cost V 11 bases and J 8 bases; bases outside gene matches: 12. This CDR3 is built from 13 residues. Germline-derived CDR1 and CDR2 are MNHEY and SMNVEV (reference sequence).

This clonotype was recorded many times. V is TRBV7-2 and J is TRBJ2-7; D might be TRBD1 (6 bases). The V end lost 3 bases, the J end lost 4 bases, and 10 bases lay between the germline ends. The germline gives CDR1 SGHTA, CDR2 FQGNSA. The CDR3 consists of 13 residues. This CDR3 reads CASSLDRSYEQYV. CDR3 in DNA: TGTGCCAGCAGCTTGGACAGAAGTTACGAGCAGTACGTC.

The rearrangement joins TRBV5-4 to TRBJ2-7; D gene unclear. V was trimmed by 0 bases and J by 3 bases, leaving 7 bases between them. CDR3 length equals 13 residues. Germline assignment: CDR1 SGHNT and CDR2 YYREEE (reference sequence). The CDR3 sequence: CASSLDMIYEQYF. Written as DNA, the CDR3 is TGTGCCAGCAGCTTGGACATGATCTACGAGCAGTACTTC. The full variable domain, rest sourced from reference TRBV5-4 and TRBJ2-7, is ETGVTQSPTHLIKTRGQQVTLRCSSQSGHNTVSWYQQALGQGPQFIFQYYREEENGRGNFPPRFSGLQFPNYSSELNVNALELDDSALYLCASSLDMIYEQYFGPGTRLTVT.

This chain joins TRBV28 and TRBJ2-7; tentative D call: TRBD1 (6 bases). Germline-derived CDR1 and CDR2 are MDHEN and SYDVKM. V was shortened by 10 bases and J by 4 bases, with 23 bases between the two germline ends. The CDR3 totals 15 residues. The CDR3 nucleotides are TGTGCCACCAGGAGACAGGCGGTAGGTTCGTACGAGCAGTACTTC. The encoded protein is CATRRQAVGSYEQYF.

The sample holds a few counts of this clonotype. The chain employs TRBV19 and TRBJ2-1; 8 nucleotides agree with TRBD2. Trimming cost V 3 bases and J 7 bases; bases outside gene matches: 8. CDR3 length: 15 amino acids. The germline gives CDR1 LNHDA, CDR2 SQIVND (reference sequence). CDR3 amino acids: CASSILAGLVNEQFF. The CDR3 nucleotides are TGTGCCAGTAGTATCCTAGCGGGCCTTGTGAATGAGCAGTTCTTC.

The V and J genes are TRBV4-1 and TRBJ1-4, with 8 bases fitting TRBD1. V trimming: 3 bases; J trimming: 1 base; junction bases outside the gene matches: 4. CDR3 size: 16 residues. Per germline, CDR1 MGHRA and CDR2 YSYEKL. The CDR3 region has the DNA TGCGCCAGCAGCCACATTACAGGGGGAACTAATGAAAAACTGTTTTTT. It encodes CASSHITGGTNEKLFF.

This clonotype has only a few counts. The V call is TRBV7-2, the J call TRBJ2-7, with D possibly TRBD2 on 6 matching bases. The germline V gene has CDR1 SGHTA and CDR2 FQGNSA. The length of the CDR3 is 13 residues. V was cut by 8 bases and J by 4 bases, with 15 bases left in between. In DNA form, the CDR3 reads TGTGCCAGCGGGACTGCCGCAGAGTACGAGCAGTACTTC. Encoded protein: CASGTAAEYEQYF.

About this clonotype: Given a much more abundant clone one base away, this may be a read error. V is TRBV7-2 and J is TRBJ1-2; 7 bases line up with TRBD1. V gave up 7 bases and J gave up 7 bases; unmatched junction bases: 12. Germline V gene sequence: CDR1 SGHTA, CDR2 FQGNSA. This CDR3 spans 14 amino acids. The CDR3, as DNA: TGTGCCAGCAACAAGCCCAGACAGGGTTCTGGCTACACCTTC. Translating it yields CASNKPRQGSGYTF. Combining the CDR3 with reference TRBV7-2 and TRBJ1-2 gives the whole variable domain GAGVSQSPSNKVTEKGKDVELRCDPISGHTALYWYRQSLGQGLEFLIYFQGNSAPDKSGLPSDRFSAERTGGSVSTLTIQRTQQEDSAVYLCASNKPRQGSGYTFGSGTRLTVV.

The rearrangement uses TRBV7-2 and TRBJ2-7, with 8 nucleotides matching TRBD1. The V gene's germline CDR1 is SGHTA and CDR2 FQGNSA. Trimming removed 5 bases from V and 2 bases from J; junction bases left unmatched: 8. This CDR3 contains 15 residues. CDR3 residues: CASSHGQGWPYEQYV. CDR3 sequence (DNA): TGTGCCAGCAGCCATGGACAGGGTTGGCCCTACGAGCAGTACGTC.

The rearrangement links TRBV10-3 to TRBJ2-1, with TRBD2 identical over 11 bases. The junction had 6 bases not matched to a gene; V was cut back by 6 bases and J by 2 bases. Germline CDR1 ENHRY, CDR2 SYGVKD. The CDR3 totals 16 residues. CDR3: CAISEGTSGPYNEQFF. For the CDR3, the DNA is TGTGCCATCAGCGAAGGGACTAGCGGACCCTACAATGAGCAGTTCTTC.

Only a few counts were recorded for this clonotype. The chain employs TRBV7-9 and TRBJ1-2; 9 nucleotides line up with TRBD1. V shed 5 bases, J shed 8 bases, and the junction held 12 bases outside the gene matches. The CDR3 extends over 15 amino acids. CDR1 is SEHNR and CDR2 is FQNEAQ in the germline V gene (reference sequence). The CDR3: CASSQDRGRLGGYTF. CDR3 DNA sequence: TGTGCCAGCAGCCAGGACAGGGGCCGACTCGGGGGCTACACCTTC.

This clonotype was picked up a small number of times. This chain connects TRBV2 to TRBJ2-3; TRBD1 is a possible D gene (5 bases). The CDR3 sequence is 13 residues long. V gave up 1 base and J gave up 5 bases, with 7 bases separating them. Germline V CDR1 and CDR2: SNHLY, FYNNEI. The chain's CDR3 is CASSEGGRDTQYF. In DNA form, the CDR3 reads TGTGCCAGCAGTGAAGGGGGCAGAGATACGCAGTATTTT.

This clonotype has more than one count but fewer than ten. The chain uses TRBV7-2 and TRBJ2-1; D perhaps matches TRBD1 (7 bases). This CDR3 has 20 residues. Germline V gene sequence: CDR1 SGHTA, CDR2 FQGNSA. The V end lost 6 bases, the J end lost 0 bases, and 27 bases lay between the germline ends. CDR3 coding DNA: TGTGCCAGCAGGGTCGGGAGACAGGGTTTAGACCGTAGCTCCTACAATGAGCAGTTCTTC. Its protein is CASRVGRQGLDRSSYNEQFF.

This clonotype was recorded many times. This chain links TRBV4-2 with TRBJ2-3, with no clear D. The germline gives CDR1 LGHNA, CDR2 YNFKEQ. The CDR3 length is 13 residues. The germline V and J ends were trimmed by 1 base and 5 bases, with 7 bases remaining between them. CDR3 region: CASSQGNEDTQYF. The CDR3 DNA sequence: TGTGCCAGCAGCCAAGGGAATGAAGATACGCAGTATTTT.

The chain joins TRBV7-9 to TRBJ1-1, with a tentative D call TRBD1 (5 bases). CDR1 SEHNR and CDR2 FQNEAQ come from the germline V gene (reference sequence). The CDR3 is made up of 15 amino acids. Deletions cut 2 bases from V and 2 bases from J, with 12 bases between. The CDR3 reads CASSLRSQGNTEAFF. Written as DNA, the CDR3 is TGTGCCAGCAGCTTACGGTCGCAGGGAAACACTGAAGCTTTCTTT. Full variable domain (missing parts from reference TRBV7-9 and TRBJ1-1): DTGVSQNPRHKITKRGQNVTFRCDPISEHNRLYWYRQTLGQGPEFLTYFQNEAQLEKSRLLSDRFSAERPKGSFSTLEIQRTEQGDSAMYLCASSLRSQGNTEAFFGQGTRLTVV.

The table lists this clonotype with a few counts. The CDR3 spells CASSLGPDVNYGYTF. DNA of the CDR3: TGTGCCAGCAGCTTAGGCCCGGACGTTAACTATGGCTACACCTTC. The chain employs TRBV7-2 and TRBJ1-2; D is uncertain. The CDR3 length is 15 residues. Germline V gene data show CDR1 as SGHTA and CDR2 as FQGNSA. Trimming cost V 1 base and J 1 base, with 10 bases left between them.

This rearrangement joins TRBV20-1 to TRBJ2-1; D is perhaps TRBD2 (6 bases). V lost 4 bases and J 5 bases, leaving 12 bases between the germline ends. Germline values: CDR1 DFQATT, CDR2 SNEGSKA (reference sequence). There are 13 residues in the CDR3. The CDR3 bases are TGCAGTGCTACCCGGGCGGGAAACAATGAGCAGTTCTTC. It translates to CSATRAGNNEQFF.

This clonotype was counted a few times. V usage is TRBV29-1 and J usage is TRBJ2-5, with a possible D match to TRBD1 (5 bases). Germline V gene sequence: CDR1 SQVTM, CDR2 ANQGSEA. The CDR3 totals 13 residues. DNA of the CDR3: TGCAAAGGGGTAGGGGAAAAACAAGAGACCCAGTACTTC. Its translation is CKGVGEKQETQYF. Looking up the rest from reference TRBV29-1 and TRBJ2-5 gives the full variable domain: SAVISQKPSRDICQRGTSLTIQCQVDSQVTMMFWYRQQPGQSLTLIATANQGSEATYESGFVIDKFPISRPNLTFSTLTVSNMSPEDSSIYLCKGVGEKQETQYFGPGTRLLVL.